This TCR beta chain was captured by sequencing in a study of shared clonotypes between healthy human individuals. On this clone itself: No antigen is known for it.

Notes on the study in general: Several donors held about 5% of naive CD4 clonotypes in common.

The material for each subset, its genomic DNA, was split evenly across several immunoSEQ plates. Clones were sequenced by immunoSEQ multiplex PCR, and TCRdb holds only the in-frame ones, with some missing. The table records roughly 76,000 clones, 62% of them present only once. This sequence originates from a man between 25 and 39 years old in good health. Material for sequencing was memory CD8+ T cells sorted from blood. Documented subset: CD45RO+ cells pooled with CCR7-negative TemRA cells.

The CDR3 region has the DNA TGTGCCACCAGCAGAGATAGGCTGAAGGACCTACCCGGGGAGCTGTTTTTT. It encodes CATSRDRLKDLPGELFF. The V call is TRBV15, the J call TRBJ2-2; unclear D gene. The length of the CDR3 is 17 residues. In germline, CDR1 is LNHNV, CDR2 YYDKDF (reference sequence). V dropped 0 bases and J dropped 6 bases, with 17 bases sitting between them.